A selection of T cell receptor beta chains follows, all from one sample in a study of blood T cell repertoires in COVID-19. Profiled with immunoSEQ multiplex PCR; TCRdb holds only in-frame clones, not every one. The table lists some 240,000 clones, 80% to 90% of them singletons. Sequencing used peripheral blood. These receptors were taken from a woman aged 70-85 years with COVID-19, enrolled during active disease. Both conserved end residues are part of each CDR3. Fields, in order: D gene, clone size, J gene, V gene, CDR3 protein, CDR3 DNA. The D gene is left open where the match is weak. The size of a clone is reported for some rows only, either as once, few or many, or as a class for expanded clones.

d_gene: -
abundance: -
j_gene: TRBJ1-1
v_gene: TRBV7-6
CDR3aa: CASTAHQGWGTEAFF
CDR3nt: TGTGCCAGCACAGCCCATCAGGGCTGGGGTACTGAAGCTTTCTTT

d_gene: TRBD1
abundance: -
j_gene: TRBJ1-1
v_gene: TRBV3-1/TRBV3-2
CDR3aa: CASSQGGTGQGTFF
CDR3nt: TGTGCCAGCAGCCAAGGGGGTACGGGACAGGGGACTTTCTTT

d_gene: TRBD1
abundance: -
j_gene: TRBJ2-2
v_gene: TRBV5-1
CDR3aa: CASSLIGTANTGELFF
CDR3nt: TGCGCCAGCAGCTTGATTGGGACAGCGAACACCGGGGAGCTGTTTTTT

d_gene: TRBD2
abundance: few
j_gene: TRBJ2-5
v_gene: TRBV5-4
CDR3aa: CASSLGGGETQYF
CDR3nt: TGTGCCAGCAGCTTGGGGGGAGGGGAGACCCAGTACTTC

d_gene: TRBD1
abundance: -
j_gene: TRBJ1-1
v_gene: TRBV7-2
CDR3aa: CASSFQGADTEAFF
CDR3nt: TGTGCCAGCAGCTTTCAGGGGGCGGACACTGAAGCTTTCTTT

d_gene: -
abundance: -
j_gene: TRBJ2-7
v_gene: TRBV6-4
CDR3aa: CASPLAGLLYEQYF
CDR3nt: TGTGCCAGCCCCCTTGCGGGATTACTCTACGAGCAGTACTTC

d_gene: -
abundance: once
j_gene: TRBJ1-6
v_gene: TRBV30
CDR3aa: CAWSGTVGGSPLHF
CDR3nt: TGTGCCTGGAGTGGGACTGTTGGTGGTTCACCCCTCCACTTT

d_gene: TRBD2
abundance: -
j_gene: TRBJ2-2
v_gene: TRBV20-1
CDR3aa: CSASSGKGTGELFF
CDR3nt: TGCAGTGCTAGTAGCGGGAAGGGCACCGGGGAGCTGTTTTTT

d_gene: TRBD1
abundance: few
j_gene: TRBJ1-4
v_gene: TRBV7-2
CDR3aa: CASSPDRANEKLFF
CDR3nt: TGTGCCAGCAGCCCGGACAGGGCTAATGAAAAACTGTTTTTT

d_gene: TRBD2
abundance: -
j_gene: TRBJ2-1
v_gene: TRBV19
CDR3aa: CASSTSTSVFGHEQFF
CDR3nt: TGTGCCAGTAGTACGTCAACTAGCGTTTTCGGCCATGAGCAGTTCTTC

d_gene: TRBD2
abundance: -
j_gene: TRBJ2-3
v_gene: TRBV9
CDR3aa: CASSARGLAGAPDTQYF
CDR3nt: TGTGCCAGCAGCGCCCGGGGACTAGCGGGAGCCCCAGATACGCAGTATTTT

d_gene: -
abundance: -
j_gene: TRBJ2-5
v_gene: TRBV4-1
CDR3aa: CASSLDPRVETQYF
CDR3nt: TGCGCCAGCAGCCTCGATCCGAGGGTAGAGACCCAGTACTTC

d_gene: TRBD1
abundance: few
j_gene: TRBJ2-7
v_gene: TRBV19
CDR3aa: CASSTTGKEQYF
CDR3nt: TGTGCCAGTAGTACGACAGGGAAAGAGCAGTACTTC

d_gene: -
abundance: -
j_gene: TRBJ2-5
v_gene: TRBV4-3
CDR3aa: CASSQGHPEETQYF
CDR3nt: TGCGCCAGCAGCCAAGGTCATCCCGAGGAGACCCAGTACTTC

d_gene: -
abundance: -
j_gene: TRBJ2-1
v_gene: TRBV20-1
CDR3aa: CSASNPDYTYNEQFF
CDR3nt: TGCAGTGCTAGTAACCCGGACTACACCTACAATGAGCAGTTCTTC

d_gene: TRBD1
abundance: -
j_gene: TRBJ1-2
v_gene: TRBV11-3
CDR3aa: CASSFGQGNGYTF
CDR3nt: TGTGCCAGCAGCTTCGGACAGGGTAATGGCTACACCTTC

d_gene: -
abundance: once
j_gene: TRBJ1-4
v_gene: TRBV28
CDR3aa: CASSPERQSGNEKLFF
CDR3nt: TGTGCCAGCAGTCCCGAACGACAATCGGGGAATGAAAAACTGTTTTTT

d_gene: TRBD1
abundance: -
j_gene: TRBJ2-7
v_gene: TRBV5-1
CDR3aa: CASSPRDRASYEQYF
CDR3nt: TGCGCCAGCAGCCCCCGGGACAGGGCCTCCTACGAGCAGTACTTC

d_gene: -
abundance: -
j_gene: TRBJ2-7
v_gene: TRBV21-1
CDR3aa: CASRPGGPYEQYF
CDR3nt: TGTGCCAGCAGGCCGGGAGGGCCGTACGAGCAGTACTTC

d_gene: -
abundance: -
j_gene: TRBJ1-1
v_gene: TRBV20-1
CDR3aa: CSARPTAEAFF
CDR3nt: TGCAGTGCTAGGCCGACAGCAGAAGCTTTCTTT

d_gene: TRBD2
abundance: -
j_gene: TRBJ2-3
v_gene: TRBV29-1
CDR3aa: CSVGGRGSNTQYF
CDR3nt: TGCAGCGTTGGCGGGAGGGGGTCAAATACGCAGTATTTT

d_gene: -
abundance: -
j_gene: TRBJ1-5
v_gene: TRBV28
CDR3aa: CASSLISHQPQHF
CDR3nt: TGTGCCAGCAGTTTAATATCCCATCAGCCCCAGCATTTT

d_gene: -
abundance: -
j_gene: TRBJ2-5
v_gene: TRBV6-5
CDR3aa: CASSYRRGETQYF
CDR3nt: TGTGCCAGCAGTTACCGGCGGGGAGAGACCCAGTACTTC

d_gene: -
abundance: once
j_gene: TRBJ2-7
v_gene: TRBV6-5
CDR3aa: CASNTGRGVREQYF
CDR3nt: TGTGCCAGCAATACAGGACGCGGGGTAAGAGAGCAGTACTTC

d_gene: -
abundance: -
j_gene: TRBJ2-1
v_gene: TRBV5-1
CDR3aa: CASSLGGNEQFF
CDR3nt: TGCGCCAGCAGCTTGGGCGGGAATGAGCAGTTCTTC

d_gene: TRBD1
abundance: -
j_gene: TRBJ2-4
v_gene: TRBV28
CDR3aa: CASSGTGGWDIQYF
CDR3nt: TGTGCCAGCAGTGGGACAGGGGGCTGGGACATTCAGTACTTC

d_gene: -
abundance: -
j_gene: TRBJ2-6
v_gene: TRBV19
CDR3aa: CASSLGSFASGANVLTF
CDR3nt: TGTGCCAGTAGTCTGGGCAGCTTTGCCTCTGGGGCCAACGTCCTGACTTTC

d_gene: -
abundance: -
j_gene: TRBJ1-1
v_gene: TRBV12-3/TRBV12-4
CDR3aa: CAGLKGGSFEAFF
CDR3nt: TGTGCCGGGCTTAAGGGGGGGTCCTTTGAAGCTTTCTTT

d_gene: TRBD2
abundance: -
j_gene: TRBJ2-3
v_gene: TRBV10-3
CDR3aa: CAISGGAGGRPDTQYF
CDR3nt: TGTGCCATCAGTGGGGGAGCGGGAGGTAGGCCAGATACGCAGTATTTT

d_gene: -
abundance: once
j_gene: TRBJ1-5
v_gene: TRBV4-1
CDR3aa: CASSQGASANQPQHF
CDR3nt: TGCGCCAGCAGCCAAGGGGCCTCTGCGAATCAGCCCCAGCATTTT

d_gene: -
abundance: -
j_gene: TRBJ1-5
v_gene: TRBV25-1
CDR3aa: CASSDAGALGGQPQHF
CDR3nt: TGTGCCAGCAGTGATGCCGGGGCCCTGGGGGGGCAGCCCCAGCATTTT

d_gene: TRBD2
abundance: -
j_gene: TRBJ2-1
v_gene: TRBV4-1
CDR3aa: CASSQDLAGGGNEQFF
CDR3nt: TGCGCCAGCAGCCAAGATCTTGCGGGAGGTGGCAATGAGCAGTTCTTC

d_gene: -
abundance: -
j_gene: TRBJ2-4
v_gene: TRBV7-3
CDR3aa: CASSLEGSGVAKNIQYF
CDR3nt: TGTGCCAGCAGCTTAGAAGGGTCAGGGGTAGCCAAAAACATTCAGTACTTC

d_gene: TRBD1
abundance: once
j_gene: TRBJ2-7
v_gene: TRBV5-1
CDR3aa: CASRLLGQGPIEQYF
CDR3nt: TGCGCCAGCAGACTACTGGGACAGGGTCCAATCGAGCAGTACTTC

d_gene: -
abundance: -
j_gene: TRBJ1-1
v_gene: TRBV10-3
CDR3aa: CAISGARGTTEAFF
CDR3nt: TGTGCCATCAGTGGGGCCAGGGGTACCACTGAAGCTTTCTTT

d_gene: -
abundance: few
j_gene: TRBJ1-2
v_gene: TRBV30
CDR3aa: CAWSRGENDGYTF
CDR3nt: TGTGCCTGGAGTCGGGGGGAGAATGATGGCTACACCTTC

d_gene: -
abundance: once
j_gene: TRBJ1-4
v_gene: TRBV19
CDR3aa: CASSIAGLSSEKLFF
CDR3nt: TGTGCCAGTAGTATAGCAGGGCTGTCGAGCGAAAAACTGTTTTTT

d_gene: -
abundance: -
j_gene: TRBJ1-1
v_gene: TRBV7-3
CDR3aa: CASSYSRRGGIAEAFF
CDR3nt: TGTGCCAGCAGCTATTCCCGAAGGGGGGGAATAGCTGAAGCTTTCTTT

d_gene: -
abundance: -
j_gene: TRBJ1-2
v_gene: TRBV13
CDR3aa: CASSFLLNYGYTF
CDR3nt: TGTGCCAGCAGCTTCCTCCTTAACTATGGCTACACCTTC

d_gene: TRBD1
abundance: -
j_gene: TRBJ2-1
v_gene: TRBV14
CDR3aa: CASRQGQGYGNEQFF
CDR3nt: TGTGCCAGCAGGCAGGGACAGGGGTACGGCAATGAGCAGTTCTTC

d_gene: TRBD1
abundance: few
j_gene: TRBJ1-2
v_gene: TRBV7-9
CDR3aa: CASSLGTGYGYTF
CDR3nt: TGTGCCAGCAGTTTGGGGACAGGCTATGGCTACACCTTC

d_gene: TRBD1
abundance: -
j_gene: TRBJ1-2
v_gene: TRBV28
CDR3aa: CASSPQTGGYYGYTF
CDR3nt: TGTGCCAGCAGTCCTCAGACAGGGGGGTACTATGGCTACACCTTC

d_gene: TRBD2
abundance: -
j_gene: TRBJ2-3
v_gene: TRBV3-1/TRBV3-2
CDR3aa: CASSQVGAGGYDTQYF
CDR3nt: TGTGCCAGCAGCCAAGTGGGGGCGGGAGGCTACGATACGCAGTATTTT

d_gene: -
abundance: -
j_gene: TRBJ2-7
v_gene: TRBV2
CDR3aa: CASTTGVYEQYF
CDR3nt: TGTGCCAGCACTACGGGAGTCTACGAGCAGTACTTC

d_gene: TRBD2
abundance: few
j_gene: TRBJ2-1
v_gene: TRBV5-1
CDR3aa: CASSLTSGRAHEQFF
CDR3nt: TGCGCCAGCAGCTTGACTAGCGGGAGGGCCCATGAGCAGTTCTTC

d_gene: -
abundance: once
j_gene: TRBJ2-5
v_gene: TRBV30
CDR3aa: CAWSVLQETQYF
CDR3nt: TGTGCCTGGAGTGTACTCCAAGAGACCCAGTACTTC

d_gene: -
abundance: -
j_gene: TRBJ1-5
v_gene: TRBV12-5
CDR3aa: CASGLASNQPQHF
CDR3nt: TGTGCTAGTGGTTTGGCATCAAATCAGCCCCAGCATTTT

d_gene: TRBD1
abundance: few
j_gene: TRBJ2-7
v_gene: TRBV7-9
CDR3aa: CASSLARQGLYEQYF
CDR3nt: TGTGCCAGCAGCTTAGCCAGACAGGGGTTGTACGAGCAGTACTTC

d_gene: -
abundance: -
j_gene: TRBJ2-6
v_gene: TRBV6-5
CDR3aa: CASSYSTGSGANVLTF
CDR3nt: TGTGCCAGCAGTTATTCCACGGGATCTGGGGCCAACGTCCTGACTTTC

d_gene: -
abundance: -
j_gene: TRBJ2-7
v_gene: TRBV2
CDR3aa: CASSRTGYEQYF
CDR3nt: TGTGCCAGCAGTCGAACAGGATACGAGCAGTACTTC